This T cell receptor (beta chain) comes out of a study of tumor and adjacent non-tumor tissue in lung cancer. Whole-study context: Patients comprised 12 adenocarcinoma, a couple of squamous cell carcinoma and 1 small cell lung cancer. Aged 31 to 76 years, patients included under 13 men and roughly 5 women with stage I to III disease.

RNA was extracted from bulk tissue without any cell sorting. Three rounds of nested PCR, following a modified ARM-PCR protocol, produced the TCRbeta library. TCRdb used MiXCR to reprocess the multiplex PCR reads, holding one entry per CDR3 protein. The data show about 93,000 distinct CDR3 sequences, about 70% seen once. Regarding this clonotype: Antigen unknown. One end of the junction varies from germline; a read error may be responsible.

Study observations and caveats: In normal lung, the top 100 clones were significantly more dominant than in tumor. Patients with more diverse tumor TCRs had worse survival.

The sample consisted of lung tumor tissue. The TCR originated in a man aged 55 to 70 with non-small cell lung cancer.

The CDR3 here is CSVEASNGYEQYF. The CDR3, as DNA: TGCAGCGTTGAAGCCTCTAACGGCTACGAGCAATACTTC. The chain joins TRBV29-1 to TRBJ2-7, with D uncertain. Germline values: CDR1 SQVTM, CDR2 ANQGSEA. The CDR3 is 13 amino acids.